A selection of T cell receptor beta chains follows, all from one sample in a study of beta chain features in type 1 diabetes. The table came from immunoSEQ multiplex PCR; TCRdb's copy has only in-frame clones and leaves some out. The table lists more than 120,000 clones, approximately 13% of them singletons. Sequenced material: central memory CD4+ T cells from blood. Receptor source: a man younger than 35 with type 1 diabetes. The CDR3 runs from the conserved cysteine through the conserved F or W. Each record gives: J gene, clone size, D gene, V gene, CDR3 protein, CDR3 DNA. D genes are given only for firm matches. The listing skips clone size in some rows; elsewhere it reads once, few, many or a size class.

J: TRBJ1-6; size: few; D: -; V: TRBV7-9; CDR3: CASSPMGGVGNSPLHF; DNA: TGTGCCAGCAGCCCCATGGGGGGGGTAGGGAATTCACCCCTCCACTTT
J: TRBJ2-3; size: -; D: TRBD1; V: TRBV7-9; CDR3: CASTGQGLPDTQYF; DNA: TGTGCCAGCACCGGACAGGGGTTACCAGATACGCAGTATTTT
J: TRBJ2-7; size: few; D: -; V: TRBV29-1; CDR3: CSVGRRGSYEQYF; DNA: TGCAGCGTTGGTCGCAGGGGTTCCTACGAGCAGTACTTC
J: TRBJ2-2; size: -; D: -; V: TRBV5-6; CDR3: CASSLDNGELFF; DNA: TGTGCCAGCAGCTTGGACAACGGGGAGCTGTTTTTT
J: TRBJ2-7; size: -; D: -; V: TRBV2; CDR3: CASRDNKPGQYF; DNA: TGTGCCAGCAGGGACAATAAGCCGGGACAGTACTTC
J: TRBJ2-3; size: -; D: TRBD2; V: TRBV5-5; CDR3: CASSRGTSGGATTDTQYF; DNA: TGTGCCAGCAGCCGAGGGACTAGCGGGGGAGCGACCACAGATACGCAGTATTTT
J: TRBJ1-3; size: -; D: -; V: TRBV4-1; CDR3: CASSQDRRNTIYF; DNA: TGCGCCAGCAGCCAAGATAGGAGAAACACCATATATTTT
J: TRBJ1-6; size: -; D: -; V: TRBV18; CDR3: CASSLRESPLHF; DNA: TGTGCCAGCTCGTTGAGGGAATCACCCCTCCACTTT
J: TRBJ1-4; size: -; D: -; V: TRBV15; CDR3: CATSRTRGEGSLFF; DNA: TGTGCCACCAGCAGAACCCGGGGAGAGGGATCCCTGTTTTTT
J: TRBJ2-3; size: few; D: -; V: TRBV6-6; CDR3: CASSWTGTSTDTQYF; DNA: TGTGCCAGCAGTTGGACTGGCACTAGCACAGATACGCAGTATTTT
J: TRBJ1-1; size: few; D: -; V: TRBV9; CDR3: CASSPQNGVNTEAFF; DNA: TGTGCCAGCAGCCCTCAAAATGGGGTGAACACTGAAGCTTTCTTT
J: TRBJ2-5; size: -; D: TRBD2; V: TRBV11-2; CDR3: CASSPLAGGPQETQYF; DNA: TGTGCCAGCAGCCCCTTAGCGGGGGGCCCCCAAGAGACCCAGTACTTC
J: TRBJ2-1; size: -; D: TRBD1; V: TRBV28; CDR3: CASSLRLSGTGYNEQFF; DNA: TGTGCCAGCAGTTTAAGGTTGTCCGGGACAGGATACAATGAGCAGTTCTTC
J: TRBJ1-1; size: few; D: -; V: TRBV29-1; CDR3: CSVWSALGAFF; DNA: TGCAGCGTTTGGTCGGCACTTGGGGCTTTCTTT
J: TRBJ1-3; size: few; D: -; V: TRBV4-1; CDR3: CASSHPGRSSGNTIYF; DNA: TGCGCCAGCAGCCACCCGGGGAGGAGCTCTGGAAACACCATATATTTT
J: TRBJ2-5; size: -; D: -; V: TRBV5-1; CDR3: CASSLESPKETQYF; DNA: TGCGCCAGCAGCTTAGAATCTCCAAAAGAGACCCAGTACTTC
J: TRBJ2-1; size: many; D: TRBD1; V: TRBV29-1; CDR3: CSARTGYDEQFF; DNA: TGCAGCGCCCGGACAGGGTACGATGAGCAGTTCTTC